This entry concerns a single T cell receptor beta chain. No antigen is known for it. Both 60 Vbeta primers and 13 Jbeta primers went into the PCR. Measured with immunoSEQ multiplex PCR; TCRdb has only the in-frame clones, and not every one. This sample has 150,000 to 200,000 clones; 75% occur once, and the top ten carry just under 5%. The source of the sample is a study of cytomegalovirus exposure and HLA in healthy donors. The study, taken as a whole, reports: A few CMV-associated chains proved CMV antigen-specific in vitro. Judged likely to be a sequencing artifact was a cluster of highly shared sequence variants.

The CDR3 is 12 amino acids. The V gene lost 3 bases and the J gene lost 12 bases, with 12 bases spanning the gap. CDR1 is MGHRA, CDR2 YSYEKL, per germline. The receptor's source is a male donor in good health and CMV-seronegative. The chain combines TRBV4-1 with TRBJ2-1; D unresolved. Sequenced sample: PBMCs. CDR3: CASSHPLAGQFF. The CDR3 DNA follows: TGCGCCAGCAGCCACCCCCTTGCCGGGCAGTTCTTC.